These 3 T cell receptor beta chains came from one sample sequenced in a study of blood T cell repertoires in COVID-19 (dated by TCRdb to 2020 to 2022). Receptors were amplified or captured by the immunoSEQ multiplex PCR assay. The table comes from immuneACCESS by way of TCRdb, which keeps in-frame sequences with V and J called. Part of the clones is missing from these tables; in studies checked, under half for an unresolved V gene and the rest for unknown reasons. The sample data list hundreds of thousands of clones, and about 89% of these were observed just once. The ten top clones hold 1.5% to 2% of the sample. Specimen: peripheral blood. The receptors derive from an older woman who had recovered from COVID-19.

This chain connects TRBV7-9 to TRBJ1-1, with a possible D match to TRBD1 (5 bases). The CDR3 spans 16 residues. V lost 8 bases to trimming and J lost 1 base, with 20 bases between them. Germline V CDR1 and CDR2: SEHNR, FQNEAQ (reference sequence). In DNA, the CDR3 is TGTGCCAGCTCGTCTGATTTGGGACTGAGGAACACTGAAGCTTTCTTT. Its protein is CASSSDLGLRNTEAFF.

V and J are TRBV7-3 and TRBJ2-1; 11 bases fit TRBD2. The CDR3 is made up of 18 amino acids. Germline-derived CDR1 and CDR2 are SGHTA and FQGTGA. The junction had 8 bases not matched to a gene; V was cut back by 4 bases and J by 0 bases. CDR3 sequence (DNA): TGTGCCAGCAGCTCCCTGCCTAGCGGGGGGTCCTCCTACAATGAGCAGTTCTTC. It yields the protein CASSSLPSGGSSYNEQFF.

V gene TRBV6-2 or TRBV6-3 combines with J gene TRBJ2-1, with D perhaps matching TRBD2 (6 bases). V was pared by 4 bases and J by 10 bases, with 20 bases between. The CDR3 length is 15 residues. The germline V gene encodes CDR1 MNHEY and CDR2 SVGEGT. CDR3 bases: TGTGCCAGCAGTTTTAGCGGCCATTTCACCACCGAGCAGTTCTTC. This encodes CASSFSGHFTTEQFF.